The T cell receptor (beta chain) described here comes from a study of cytomegalovirus exposure and HLA in healthy donors. The protocol was immunoSEQ multiplex PCR, while the TCRdb copy is restricted to in-frame clones and leaves out a portion. The table shows about 120,000 clones, with 88% occurring only once. This clone occurred once. Its cognate antigen is unknown. The J segment lost 11 bases and the V segment lost 2 bases, leaving 5 bases of the junction unmatched. CDR1 and CDR2 from the germline V gene are LNHDA and SQIVND (reference sequence). The CDR3 extends over 13 amino acids. Study-level findings and limits: Some public TCRs appeared in many individuals, while most sequences were rare.

Sequenced material: PBMCs. This chain uses TRBV19 with TRBJ1-1; 10 bases line up with TRBD1. The sequence came from a woman between 18 and 30 years old in good health and CMV-seropositive. CDR3 sequence reads: CASSIRQGAGAFF. The CDR3, as DNA: TGTGCCAGTAGTATAAGACAGGGGGCCGGGGCTTTCTTT.